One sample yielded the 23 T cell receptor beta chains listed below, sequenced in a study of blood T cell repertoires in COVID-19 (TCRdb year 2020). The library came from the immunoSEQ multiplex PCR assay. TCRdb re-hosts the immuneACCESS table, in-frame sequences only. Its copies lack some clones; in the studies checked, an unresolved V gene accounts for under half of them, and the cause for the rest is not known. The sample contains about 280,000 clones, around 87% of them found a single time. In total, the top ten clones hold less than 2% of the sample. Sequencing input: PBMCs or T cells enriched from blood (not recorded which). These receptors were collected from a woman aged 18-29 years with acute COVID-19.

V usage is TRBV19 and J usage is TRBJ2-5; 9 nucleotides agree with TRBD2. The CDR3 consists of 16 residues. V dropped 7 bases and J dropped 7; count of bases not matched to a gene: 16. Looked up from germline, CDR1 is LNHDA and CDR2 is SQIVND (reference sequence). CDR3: CASNPGTSTLGGTQYF. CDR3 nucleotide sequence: TGTGCCAGTAACCCCGGGACTAGCACCCTCGGAGGGACCCAGTACTTC.

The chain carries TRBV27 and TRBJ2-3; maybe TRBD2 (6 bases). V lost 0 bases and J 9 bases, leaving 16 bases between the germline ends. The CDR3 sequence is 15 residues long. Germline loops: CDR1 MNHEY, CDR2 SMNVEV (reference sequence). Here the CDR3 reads CASSLSPTLGGTQYF. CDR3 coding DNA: TGTGCCAGCAGTTTATCGCCTACCCTAGGAGGGACGCAGTATTTT.

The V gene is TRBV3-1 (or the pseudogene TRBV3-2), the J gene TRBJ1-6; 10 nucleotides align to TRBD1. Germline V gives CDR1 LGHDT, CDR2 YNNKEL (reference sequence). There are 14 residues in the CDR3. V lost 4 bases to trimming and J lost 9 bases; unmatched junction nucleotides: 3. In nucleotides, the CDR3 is TGTGCCAGCAGCCTGGGACAGGGGACTTCACCCCTCCACTTT. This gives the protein CASSLGQGTSPLHF.

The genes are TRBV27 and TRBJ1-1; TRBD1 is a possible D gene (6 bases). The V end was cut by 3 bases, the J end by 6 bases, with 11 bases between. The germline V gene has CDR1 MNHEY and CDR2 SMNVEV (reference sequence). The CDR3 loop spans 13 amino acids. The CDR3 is CASSFGGQPEAFF. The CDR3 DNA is TGTGCCAGCAGTTTCGGAGGACAGCCTGAAGCTTTCTTT.

CDR3 sequence: CASRRQGWEQFF. The CDR3 nucleotides read TGTGCCAGCAGGAGACAGGGTTGGGAGCAGTTCTTC. The chain is built from TRBV5-5 and TRBJ2-1, with 7 bases aligning to TRBD1. CDR3 length: 12 amino acids. Germline CDR1 and CDR2: SGHKS and YYEKEE (reference sequence). With V trimmed by 5 bases and J by 10 bases, 6 bases remained unmatched.

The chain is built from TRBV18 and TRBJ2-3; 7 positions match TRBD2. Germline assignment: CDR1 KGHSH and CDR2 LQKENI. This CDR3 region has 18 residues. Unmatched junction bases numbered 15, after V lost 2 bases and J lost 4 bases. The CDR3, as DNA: TGTGCCAGCTCACCAGAAATTCTTCCGGCGGGAGTACCAGATACGCAGTATTTT. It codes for CASSPEILPAGVPDTQYF.

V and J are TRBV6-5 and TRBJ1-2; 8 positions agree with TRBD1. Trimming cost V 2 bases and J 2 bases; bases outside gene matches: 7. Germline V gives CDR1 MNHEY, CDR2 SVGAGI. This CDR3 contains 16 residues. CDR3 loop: CASSYHERQGNYGYTF. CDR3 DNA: TGTGCCAGCAGTTACCACGAACGACAGGGGAACTATGGCTACACCTTC.

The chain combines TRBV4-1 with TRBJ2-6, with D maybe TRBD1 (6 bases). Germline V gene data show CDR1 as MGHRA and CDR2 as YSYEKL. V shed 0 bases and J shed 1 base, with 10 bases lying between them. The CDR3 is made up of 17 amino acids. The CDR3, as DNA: TGCGCCAGCAGCCAAGAATCACAGGGTTCTGGGGCCAACGTCCTGACTTTC. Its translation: CASSQESQGSGANVLTF.

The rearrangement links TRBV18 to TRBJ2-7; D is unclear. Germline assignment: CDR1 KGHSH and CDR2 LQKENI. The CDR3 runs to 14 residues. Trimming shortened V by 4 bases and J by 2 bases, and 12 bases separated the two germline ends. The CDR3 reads CASSLGGYAYEQYF. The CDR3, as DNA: TGTGCCAGCTCACTAGGCGGATACGCCTACGAGCAGTACTTC.

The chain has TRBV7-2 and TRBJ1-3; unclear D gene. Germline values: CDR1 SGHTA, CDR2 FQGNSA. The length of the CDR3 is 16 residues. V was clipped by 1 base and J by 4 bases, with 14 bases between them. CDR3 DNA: TGTGCCAGCAGCTTAGGTGGCGGCGTATCCGGAAACACCATATATTTT. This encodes CASSLGGGVSGNTIYF.

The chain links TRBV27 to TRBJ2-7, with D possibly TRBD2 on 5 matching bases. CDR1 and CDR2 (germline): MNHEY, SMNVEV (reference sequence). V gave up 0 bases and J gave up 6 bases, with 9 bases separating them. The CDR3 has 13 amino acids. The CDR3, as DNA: TGTGCCAGCAGTTTATCATCCGAGGGCGAGCAGTACTTC. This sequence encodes CASSLSSEGEQYF.

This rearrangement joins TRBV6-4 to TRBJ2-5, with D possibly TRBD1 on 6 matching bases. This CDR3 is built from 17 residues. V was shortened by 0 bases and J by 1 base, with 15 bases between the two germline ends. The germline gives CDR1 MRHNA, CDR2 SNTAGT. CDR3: CASSDSSQGQAQETQYF. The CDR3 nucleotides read TGTGCCAGCAGTGACTCGAGTCAGGGACAAGCCCAAGAGACCCAGTACTTC.

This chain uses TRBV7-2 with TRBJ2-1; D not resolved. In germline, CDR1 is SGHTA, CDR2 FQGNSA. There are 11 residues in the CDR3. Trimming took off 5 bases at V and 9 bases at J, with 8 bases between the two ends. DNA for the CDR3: TGTGCCAGCAGCCACTACGGTGAGCAGTTCTTC. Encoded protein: CASSHYGEQFF.

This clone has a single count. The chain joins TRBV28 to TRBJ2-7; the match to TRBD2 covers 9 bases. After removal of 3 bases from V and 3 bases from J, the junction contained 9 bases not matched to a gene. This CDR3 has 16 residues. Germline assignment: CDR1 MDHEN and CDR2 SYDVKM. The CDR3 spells CASSLGGLARDYEQYF. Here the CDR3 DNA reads TGTGCCAGCAGTTTGGGCGGACTAGCGAGGGACTACGAGCAGTACTTC.

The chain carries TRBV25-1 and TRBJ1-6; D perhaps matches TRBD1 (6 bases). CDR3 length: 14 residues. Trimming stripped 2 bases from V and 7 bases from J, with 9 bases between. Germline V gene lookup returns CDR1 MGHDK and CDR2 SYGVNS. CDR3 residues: CASSEAGGNSPLHF. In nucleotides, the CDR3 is TGTGCCAGCAGTGAAGCTGGGGGCAATTCACCCCTCCACTTT. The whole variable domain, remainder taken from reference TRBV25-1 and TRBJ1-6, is EADIYQTPRYLVIGTGKKITLECSQTMGHDKMYWYQQDPGMELHLIHYSYGVNSTEKGDLSSESTVSRIRTEHFPLTLESARPSHTSQYLCASSEAGGNSPLHFGNGTRLTVT.

The CDR3 region is CASGSGELFF. The CDR3 coding sequence is TGTGCCAGCGGGAGCGGGGAGCTGTTTTTT. This rearrangement joins TRBV11-2 to TRBJ2-2; weak D call: TRBD2 (5 bases). The CDR3 sequence is 10 residues long. CDR1 and CDR2 from the germline V gene are SGHAT and FQNNGV. V lost 8 bases, J lost 7 bases, and 5 bases lay in between.

CDR3 sequence reads: CASSPSEADEQFF. For the CDR3, the DNA is TGTGCCAGCTCACCTTCCGAGGCAGATGAGCAGTTCTTC. This sequence joins TRBV18 and TRBJ2-1; no clear D. The V gene lost 3 bases and the J gene lost 8 bases, with 11 bases spanning the gap. The germline CDR1 and CDR2 sequences are KGHSH and LQKENI. This CDR3 spans 13 amino acids.

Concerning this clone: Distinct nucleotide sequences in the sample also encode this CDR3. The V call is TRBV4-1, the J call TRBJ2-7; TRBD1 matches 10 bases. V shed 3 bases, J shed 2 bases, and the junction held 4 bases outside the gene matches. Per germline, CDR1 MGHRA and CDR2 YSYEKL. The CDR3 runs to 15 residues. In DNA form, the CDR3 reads TGCGCCAGCAGCCACCCTGGACAGGGGGCCTACGAGCAGTACTTC. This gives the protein CASSHPGQGAYEQYF.

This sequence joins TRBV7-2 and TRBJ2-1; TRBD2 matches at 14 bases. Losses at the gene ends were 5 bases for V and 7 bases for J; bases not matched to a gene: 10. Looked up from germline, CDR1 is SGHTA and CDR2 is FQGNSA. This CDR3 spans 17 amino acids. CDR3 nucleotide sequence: TGTGCCAGCAGCCCCGGGGGACTAGCGGGAGTAGTGAATGAGCAGTTCTTC. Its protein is CASSPGGLAGVVNEQFF.

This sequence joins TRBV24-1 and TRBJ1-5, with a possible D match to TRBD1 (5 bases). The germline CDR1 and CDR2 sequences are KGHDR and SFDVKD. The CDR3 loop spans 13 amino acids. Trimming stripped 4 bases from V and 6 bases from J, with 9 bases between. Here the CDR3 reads CATSEGEVQPQHF. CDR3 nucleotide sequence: TGTGCCACCAGTGAAGGGGAGGTTCAGCCCCAGCATTTT.

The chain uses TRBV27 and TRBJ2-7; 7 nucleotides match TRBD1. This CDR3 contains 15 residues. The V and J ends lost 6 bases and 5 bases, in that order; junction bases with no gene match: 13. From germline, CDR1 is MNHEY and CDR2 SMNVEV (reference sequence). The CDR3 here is CASSTVATGLHEQYF. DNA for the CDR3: TGTGCCAGCAGCACGGTCGCGACAGGGCTGCACGAGCAGTACTTC.

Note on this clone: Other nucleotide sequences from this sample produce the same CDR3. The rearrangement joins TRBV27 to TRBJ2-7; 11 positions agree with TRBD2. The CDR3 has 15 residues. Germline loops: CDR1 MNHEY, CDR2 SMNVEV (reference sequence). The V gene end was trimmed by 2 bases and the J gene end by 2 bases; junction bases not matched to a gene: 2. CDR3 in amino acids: CASSLGTSGAYEQYF. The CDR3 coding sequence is TGTGCCAGCAGTTTAGGGACTAGCGGAGCCTACGAGCAGTACTTC.

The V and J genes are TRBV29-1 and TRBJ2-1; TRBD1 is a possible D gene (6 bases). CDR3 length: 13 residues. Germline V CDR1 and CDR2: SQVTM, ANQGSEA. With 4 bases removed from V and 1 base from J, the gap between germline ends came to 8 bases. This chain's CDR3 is CSVATGSYNEQFF. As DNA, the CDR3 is TGCAGCGTTGCGACAGGATCCTACAATGAGCAGTTCTTC.